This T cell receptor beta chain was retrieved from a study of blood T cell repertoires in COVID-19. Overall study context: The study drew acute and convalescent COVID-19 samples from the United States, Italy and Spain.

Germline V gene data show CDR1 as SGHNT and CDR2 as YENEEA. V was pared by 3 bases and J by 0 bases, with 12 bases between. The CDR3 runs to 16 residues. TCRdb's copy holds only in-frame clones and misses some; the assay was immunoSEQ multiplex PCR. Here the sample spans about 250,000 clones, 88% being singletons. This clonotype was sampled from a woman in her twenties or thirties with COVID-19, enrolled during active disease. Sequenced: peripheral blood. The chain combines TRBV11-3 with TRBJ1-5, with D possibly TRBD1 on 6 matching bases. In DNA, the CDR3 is TGTGCCAGCAGCTTCATGGACAGATCTAGCAATCAGCCCCAGCATTTT. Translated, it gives CASSFMDRSSNQPQHF.